The 23 T cell receptor beta chains given below trace back to one sample, sequenced in a study of TIL therapy for anti-PD-1-resistant metastatic lung cancer. This was the immunoSEQ v3 assay. This table comes from immunoSEQ multiplex PCR, and its TCRdb copy is limited to in-frame clones, with some not included. Here the sample spans tens of thousands of clones, roughly 84% being singletons. Time point specified: pre-treatment sample, taken before nivolumab and TIL therapy. Sequenced here: blood, sampled at baseline. Every receptor here comes from a person between 25 and 80 years old with non-small cell lung cancer.

The chain couples TRBV6-5 to TRBJ2-7, with D perhaps TRBD1 or TRBD2 (5 bases each). Trimming stripped 6 bases from V and 4 bases from J, with 10 bases between. The CDR3 contains 12 residues. The germline gives CDR1 MNHEY, CDR2 SVGAGI. CDR3 nucleotides: TGTGCCAGCAGCAGGGACCTTTACGAGCAGTACTTC. The encoded protein is CASSRDLYEQYF.

J is TRBJ1-2 and V is TRBV5-1, with 7 bases identical to TRBD1. The CDR3 has 13 residues. The J segment lost 4 bases and the V segment lost 0 bases, leaving 0 bases of the junction unmatched. Germline CDR1 and CDR2: SGHRS and YFSETQ. This CDR3 is CASSLEGAYGYTF. In DNA form, the CDR3 reads TGCGCCAGCAGCTTGGAGGGGGCCTATGGCTACACCTTC.

V usage is TRBV11-2 and J usage is TRBJ1-2, with D hard to call. The CDR3 contains 14 residues. Per germline, CDR1 SGHAT and CDR2 FQNNGV. Trimming pared 2 bases from V and 0 bases from J, leaving 7 bases between. DNA of the CDR3: TGTGCCAGCAGCTTAAAAGCGACTAACTATGGCTACACCTTC. Its translation is CASSLKATNYGYTF.

This clone has more than one count but fewer than ten. J is TRBJ2-2 and V is TRBV2; possible D gene TRBD1, 6 bases. The germline V gene encodes CDR1 SNHLY and CDR2 FYNNEI. The CDR3 contains 19 residues. V lost 0 bases, J lost 5 bases, and 22 bases lay in between. The chain's CDR3 is CASSEALQSRGLRTGELFF. The CDR3 DNA is TGTGCCAGCAGTGAAGCGCTTCAATCCAGGGGCCTCCGTACCGGGGAGCTGTTTTTT.

The V call is TRBV9, the J call TRBJ2-1; the D is unclear. The CDR3 consists of 13 residues. In germline, CDR1 is SGDLS, CDR2 YYNGEE. The ends were cut back, 3 bases at V and 2 bases at J, with 6 bases in the middle. In DNA form, the CDR3 reads TGTGCCAGCAGCGCGTTTCCCTACAATGAGCAGTTCTTC. This sequence encodes CASSAFPYNEQFF.

The chain combines TRBV5-4 with TRBJ2-3; 7 bases map to TRBD2. Per germline, CDR1 SGHNT and CDR2 YYREEE (reference sequence). Trimming removed 4 bases from V and 0 bases from J; junction bases left unmatched: 8. There are 16 residues in the CDR3. The CDR3 here is CASSPGRGRSTDTQYF. In DNA form, the CDR3 reads TGTGCCAGCAGCCCGGGGAGGGGACGGAGCACAGATACGCAGTATTTT.

The V and J genes are TRBV4-1 and TRBJ2-5; perhaps TRBD2 as D (6 bases). V lost 0 bases and J lost 3, with 11 bases in between. The germline gives CDR1 MGHRA, CDR2 YSYEKL. The CDR3 has 15 amino acids. The CDR3 here is CASSQEWRGKETQYF. The DNA of the CDR3 is TGCGCCAGCAGCCAAGAGTGGCGGGGCAAAGAGACCCAGTACTTC.

The gene calls are TRBV9 and TRBJ2-3; tentatively, D is TRBD2 (7 bases). This CDR3 contains 16 residues. Deletions cut 2 bases from V and 5 bases from J, with 18 bases between. Germline loops: CDR1 SGDLS, CDR2 YYNGEE. CDR3 amino acids: CASSVEGGHQIDTQYF. CDR3 sequence (DNA): TGTGCCAGCAGCGTGGAGGGGGGGCATCAAATAGATACGCAGTATTTT.

This rearrangement joins TRBV5-8 to TRBJ2-7; 7 bases map to TRBD2. Germline CDR1 reads SGHTS; CDR2 reads YDEGEE. This CDR3 has 14 amino acids. The V segment lost 0 bases and the J segment 7 bases; nucleotides outside the gene matches: 7. The CDR3 loop is CASSLGSIGGEQYF. The CDR3 DNA sequence: TGTGCCAGCAGCTTGGGGTCGATCGGGGGGGAGCAGTACTTC.

The CDR3 sequence is CASSLDPRQVYGYTF. DNA of the CDR3: TGTGCCAGCAGCTTAGATCCTCGACAGGTCTATGGCTACACCTTC. The rearrangement uses TRBV11-2 and TRBJ1-2; tentatively, D is TRBD1 (6 bases). V dropped 0 bases and J dropped 4 bases, with 12 bases sitting between them. Germline V gene data show CDR1 as SGHAT and CDR2 as FQNNGV. The CDR3 length is 15 residues. The full variable domain, with the rest looked up from reference TRBV11-2 and TRBJ1-2, is EAGVAQSPRYKIIEKRQSVAFWCNPISGHATLYWYQQILGQGPKLLIQFQNNGVVDDSQLPKDRFSAERLKGVDSTLKIQPAKLEDSAVYLCASSLDPRQVYGYTFGSGTRLTVV.

The rearrangement joins TRBV10-3 to TRBJ2-6; D is perhaps TRBD1 or TRBD2 (6 bases each). The CDR3 is 14 amino acids. Germline CDR1 is ENHRY and CDR2 is SYGVKD. Trimming removed 8 bases at V and 2 bases at J, with 10 bases between. The chain's CDR3 is CAIGGRPGANVLTF. CDR3 DNA: TGTGCCATCGGGGGGCGACCTGGGGCCAACGTCCTGACTTTC.

The rearrangement links TRBV7-2 to TRBJ2-7, with D perhaps given as TRBD1 or TRBD2 (5 bases each). The length of the CDR3 is 15 residues. Trimming stripped 2 bases from V and 3 bases from J, with 14 bases between. Germline CDR1 SGHTA, CDR2 FQGNSA. The CDR3 bases are TGTGCCAGCAGCTTATTCGGGACCGGAGGCTACGAGCAGTACTTC. This codes for CASSLFGTGGYEQYF.

V usage is TRBV10-3 and J usage is TRBJ2-2; the D call may be TRBD1 or TRBD2 (6 bases each). Trimming stripped 3 bases from V and 1 base from J, with 15 bases between. The CDR3 is 17 amino acids. The germline V gene has CDR1 ENHRY and CDR2 SYGVKD. The CDR3 DNA reads as TGTGCCATCAGTGATGGGGGGCGGGTTATGAACACCGGGGAGCTGTTTTTT. Translated, it gives CAISDGGRVMNTGELFF.

The CDR3 sequence: CASSQAQSNTEAFF. CDR3 DNA sequence: TGTGCCAGCAGCCAAGCACAGTCGAACACTGAAGCTTTCTTT. This chain uses TRBV3-1 (or the pseudogene TRBV3-2) with TRBJ1-1; no firm D call. Trimming took 1 base from V and 1 from J, leaving 7 bases between them. Germline loops: CDR1 LGHDT, CDR2 YNNKEL (reference sequence). CDR3 length: 14 residues.

V is TRBV28 and J is TRBJ1-1; TRBD1 aligns across 8 bases. CDR1 is MDHEN, CDR2 SYDVKM, per germline. The CDR3 contains 19 residues. After removal of 7 bases from V and 0 bases from J, the junction contained 19 bases not matched to a gene. CDR3 DNA: TGTGCCAGCACCACCAATTTCTCGCCCAGGGGGCAGATGAACACTGAAGCTTTCTTT. This gives the protein CASTTNFSPRGQMNTEAFF. The variable domain in full, with the rest retrieved from reference TRBV28 and TRBJ1-1, is DVKVTQSSRYLVKRTGEKVFLECVQDMDHENMFWYRQDPGLGLRLIYFSYDVKMKEKGDIPEGYSVSREKKERFSLILESASTNQTSMYLCASTTNFSPRGQMNTEAFFGQGTRLTVV.

The rearrangement joins TRBV28 to TRBJ1-5, with D possibly being TRBD1 (6 bases). The V and J ends lost 7 bases and 7 bases respectively, with 17 bases between them. The germline V gene has CDR1 MDHEN and CDR2 SYDVKM. The CDR3 extends over 14 amino acids. The CDR3, as DNA: TGTGCCAGCACCCAACGTACAGGGAGACAGCCCCAGCATTTT. Amino acid sequence: CASTQRTGRQPQHF. The full variable domain, rest sourced from reference TRBV28 and TRBJ1-5, is DVKVTQSSRYLVKRTGEKVFLECVQDMDHENMFWYRQDPGLGLRLIYFSYDVKMKEKGDIPEGYSVSREKKERFSLILESASTNQTSMYLCASTQRTGRQPQHFGDGTRLSIL.

The count of this clone is one. The V and J genes are TRBV11-2 and TRBJ2-7, with a weak D call TRBD1 (5 bases). Trimming removed 3 bases from V and 5 bases from J, with 14 bases in between. The length of the CDR3 is 14 residues. In germline, CDR1 is SGHAT, CDR2 FQNNGV. The CDR3 region has the DNA TGTGCCAGCAGCTTGGCAGGGTCTAAGCACGAGCAGTACTTC. Residues: CASSLAGSKHEQYF.

The chain carries TRBV3-1 (or the pseudogene TRBV3-2) and TRBJ2-2, with TRBD2 identical over 7 bases. J was trimmed by 4 bases and V by 4 bases; bases with no gene match: 9. Per germline, CDR1 LGHDT and CDR2 YNNKEL (reference sequence). The CDR3 spans 16 residues. CDR3 region: CASSRAGQGSTGELFF. CDR3 nucleotides: TGTGCCAGCAGCCGAGCGGGGCAGGGAAGCACCGGGGAGCTGTTTTTT.

The chain joins TRBV2 to TRBJ1-1; possible D gene TRBD1, 5 bases. V shed 3 bases and J shed 0 bases, with 11 bases lying between them. The CDR3 has 15 residues. Germline V gene sequence: CDR1 SNHLY, CDR2 FYNNEI. CDR3 region: CASSDATVLNTEAFF. DNA for the CDR3: TGTGCCAGCAGTGATGCGACAGTCTTGAACACTGAAGCTTTCTTT. The full variable domain, rest sourced from reference TRBV2 and TRBJ1-1, is EPEVTQTPSHQVTQMGQEVILRCVPISNHLYFYWYRQILGQKVEFLVSFYNNEISEKSEIFDDQFSVERPDGSNFTLKIRSTKLEDSAMYFCASSDATVLNTEAFFGQGTRLTVV.

This chain uses TRBV23-1 with TRBJ2-7, with D perhaps assigned TRBD1 or TRBD2 (5 bases each). TRBV23-1 falls under the ORF class, with uncertain function. The CDR3 is 17 residues long. Between the trimmed V and J ends, which lost 0 bases and 0 bases, there was a span of 15 bases. CDR3 loop: CASSQSRGGGTSYEQYF. CDR3 sequence (DNA): TGCGCCAGCAGTCAATCGAGGGGCGGCGGCACCTCCTACGAGCAGTACTTC.

The V gene is TRBV5-1, the J gene TRBJ2-7; D perhaps matches TRBD1 (5 bases). V was clipped by 1 base and J by 1 base, with 21 bases between them. The CDR3 has 18 residues. Germline V gene data show CDR1 as SGHRS and CDR2 as YFSETQ. The CDR3 loop reads CASSLNPPGIGFSYEQYF. Written as DNA, the CDR3 is TGCGCCAGCAGCTTGAATCCTCCAGGGATAGGTTTTTCCTACGAGCAGTACTTC.

The chain recombines TRBV30 with TRBJ2-7; 10 bases line up with TRBD2. Germline-derived CDR1 and CDR2 are GTSNPN and SVGIG (reference sequence). CDR3 length equals 13 residues. V was pared by 2 bases and J by 5 bases, with 3 bases of the junction left unmatched. The CDR3 DNA sequence: TGTGCCTGGAGTACGCTAGCGGGAGACGAGCAGTACTTC. This codes for CAWSTLAGDEQYF.

The chain uses TRBV7-9 and TRBJ2-1; 8 bases are shared with TRBD2. The CDR3 consists of 16 residues. The trim removed 4 bases at V and 4 bases at J, leaving 9 bases unmatched. Per germline, CDR1 SEHNR and CDR2 FQNEAQ (reference sequence). CDR3 protein: CASSSFSGTTYNEQFF. In DNA, the CDR3 is TGTGCCAGCAGCTCTTTTAGCGGGACAACTTACAATGAGCAGTTCTTC.